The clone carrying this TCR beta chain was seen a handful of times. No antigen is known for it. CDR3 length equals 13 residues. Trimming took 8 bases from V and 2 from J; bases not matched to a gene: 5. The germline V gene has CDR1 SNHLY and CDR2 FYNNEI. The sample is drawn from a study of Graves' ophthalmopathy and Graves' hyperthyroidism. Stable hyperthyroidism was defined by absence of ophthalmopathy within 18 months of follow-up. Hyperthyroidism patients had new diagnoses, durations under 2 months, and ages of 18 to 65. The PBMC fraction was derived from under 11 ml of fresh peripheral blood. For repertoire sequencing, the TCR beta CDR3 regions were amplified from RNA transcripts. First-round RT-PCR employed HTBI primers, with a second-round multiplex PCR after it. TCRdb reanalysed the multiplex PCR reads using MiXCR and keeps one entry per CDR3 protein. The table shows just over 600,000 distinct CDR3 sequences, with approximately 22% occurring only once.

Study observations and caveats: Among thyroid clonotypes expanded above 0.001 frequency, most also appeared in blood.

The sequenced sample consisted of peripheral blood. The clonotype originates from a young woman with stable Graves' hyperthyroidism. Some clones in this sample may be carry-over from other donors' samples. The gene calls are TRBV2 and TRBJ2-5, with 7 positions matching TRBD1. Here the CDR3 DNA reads TGTGCCAGCGAAGGGACAGAACAAGAGACCCAGTACTTC. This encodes CASEGTEQETQYF. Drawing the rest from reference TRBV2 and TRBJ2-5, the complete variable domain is EPEVTQTPSHQVTQMGQEVILRCVPISNHLYFYWYRQILGQKVEFLVSFYNNEISEKSEIFDDQFSVERPDGSNFTLKIRSTKLEDSAMYFCASEGTEQETQYFGPGTRLLVL.